The next 4 T cell receptor beta chains were all read from a single sample in a study of control samples from healthy donors and cancer patients. The table came from immunoSEQ multiplex PCR; TCRdb's copy has only in-frame clones and leaves some out. This repertoire shows more than 60,000 clones, around 90% found once; its top ten account for roughly 5.7%. Sequencing used PBMCs. These receptors were collected from a man aged 55 to 70 with colorectal cancer.

For this clone: Other DNA sequences within the sample encode an identical CDR3. This chain joins TRBV2 and TRBJ2-7, with 9 bases aligning to TRBD1. J was trimmed by 2 bases and V by 10 bases; bases with no gene match: 15. The CDR3 consists of 16 residues. Germline V gene sequence: CDR1 SNHLY, CDR2 FYNNEI. The CDR3 region has the DNA TGTGCCACCTCCGGGGGCCGGGACAGGGCAACCTACGAGCAGTACTTC. This translates into CATSGGRDRATYEQYF.

The chain combines TRBV15 with TRBJ2-7; 7 bases match TRBD1. V shed 5 bases, J shed 4 bases, and the junction held 8 bases outside the gene matches. Germline lookup yields CDR1 LNHNV and CDR2 YYDKDF (reference sequence). This CDR3 spans 14 amino acids. CDR3 residues: CATSRERGLYEQYF. In DNA, the CDR3 is TGTGCCACCAGCCGCGAGAGGGGGCTATACGAGCAGTACTTC.

This clone was found once. The chain recombines TRBV4-2 with TRBJ1-6; D is perhaps TRBD1 (5 bases). There are 15 residues in the CDR3. V was pared by 0 bases and J by 7 bases, with 10 bases between. CDR1 and CDR2 (germline): LGHNA, YNFKEQ. CDR3 sequence: CASSQERGANSPLHF. The CDR3 DNA is TGTGCCAGCAGCCAAGAAAGGGGTGCCAATTCACCCCTCCACTTT.

This clone has a handful of counts. This chain links TRBV5-5 with TRBJ2-1; tentative D call: TRBD2 (6 bases). This CDR3 contains 14 residues. V gave up 4 bases and J gave up 7 bases, with 15 bases separating them. Germline CDR1 and CDR2: SGHKS and YYEKEE (reference sequence). CDR3 loop: CASSPFASANEQFF. CDR3 bases: TGTGCCAGCAGCCCGTTCGCTAGCGCAAATGAGCAGTTCTTC.